Here is one T cell receptor (beta chain) with its context. Its antigen has not been determined. It has no much larger one-base neighbor in the sample; base qualities were not kept. In total, approximately 700 healthy bone marrow donors made up the cohort. All cohort members were sampled while nominally healthy, although unrecorded immune exposures were likely present. The donor was CMV seropositive and was included in the group of around 300 seropositive cohort members. A peripheral blood sample was collected from each donor, and TCR beta sequencing was performed on peripheral blood mononuclear cells. Genomic DNA was extracted from the blood cell samples with the Qiagen DNeasy Blood Extraction Kit. This sample was included in a study of cytomegalovirus exposure and HLA in healthy donors (dated by TCRdb to about 2017). General notes on the study: According to an earlier analysis of 587 of the donors, 150 million to 200 million T cells yielded roughly 110 million unique TCR beta sequences and about 300 Gb of sequence data. The T cell repertoires of 666 subjects were profiled by immunosequencing and related to cytomegalovirus serostatus. The study aimed to test whether cataloging public T cell receptors could reveal signatures of past pathogen exposure. To decide whether each TCR beta V gene segment behaved as functional or pseudogenic, an earlier analysis of approximately 590 of the donors relied on high-throughput TCR beta sequencing. An early release covering roughly 640 HLA-typed donors comprised about 300 gigabases of sequencing data and roughly 86 million unique TCR sequences. Donor age, sex, ethnicity and CMV serostatus were compiled alongside the repertoire data. Along with the 666-subject first cohort, a separate validation cohort of some 130 different subjects was used. Both class I and class II loci were covered by HLA typing, at four-digit resolution. Of the roughly 390 genotyped donors, approximately 81% were placed in the genetic ancestry cluster associated with self-reported Caucasian donors. Among some 410 genotyped donors of the cohort, an average of approximately 200,000 unique TCR beta nucleotide sequences was sequenced per donor, of which approximately 19% were non-productive. High-throughput TCR immunosequencing, statistical association of individual TCRs with disease status, and machine learning were combined to predict cytomegalovirus infection status. A later analysis re-analyzed previously published TCR beta repertoires from about 730 donors and added high-resolution HLA genotyping to study TCR occurrence patterns. Rather than drawing on any new phenotypic data, the later analysis identified candidate immune exposures from TCR beta sequences and the way those sequences occurred across donors. All discovery cohort repertoires had been generated using a single sequencing platform. Because of strong linkage in the cohort, five DR-DQ haplotypes were treated as single units for association and clustering. Typing coverage differed by locus: A, B, C, DRB1 and DQB1 were typed in about 629-640 donors, DQA1 in about 550, DPA1 in around 600, and DPB1 in just under 490. Genome-wide SNP genotypes for about 60% of the roughly 670 donors were used in a later genetic analysis, which treated that subset as a discovery cohort.

Study-wide findings and limitations: In a later analysis, HLA-associated TCR beta chains showed more clonal expansion and lower generation probabilities than non-associated chains that were equally common. Because HLA typing was missing for some donors at each locus, association tests included only the typed subset. At a false discovery rate of 0.05, a later analysis linked about 17,000 TCR beta sequences to specific HLA alleles. The authors suggested that the approach could potentially be generalized to other disease states and immunological phenotypes. This cohort had only TCR beta chains sequenced, and the lack of alpha or paired-chain data limited which features could be detected. The sequencing pipeline was judged likely to have produced a cluster of highly shared sequence variants as a technical artifact. The presence/absence analyses assumed that sequencing depth was roughly uniform across donors, and that assumption may not be true. The earlier analysis of about 600 of the donors excluded 15 to 20 rarely observed V segments, including chromosome 9 orphons, because counts were too low. CMV serostatus was the only immune exposure information available for the cohort. Several of the top co-occurrence clusters appeared to be linked to parvovirus B19, influenza, CMV and Epstein-Barr virus, according to a later analysis. Three of the identified cytomegalovirus-associated TCR beta chains were confirmed in vitro to be specific for cytomegalovirus antigens. Across donors, most TCR sequences were observed very rarely, whereas some public TCRs were present in many individuals. A later analysis found that most CMV-associated TCR beta chains appeared HLA-restricted, with HLA associations seemingly driven largely by CMV exposure. The classifier was reported to diagnose cytomegalovirus status with high specificity and sensitivity in both the original and validation cohorts. In a later genetic analysis, a missense DCLRE1C variant was associated with V-gene and J-gene trimming of TCR beta chains, and the association was replicated in an independent cohort. Strong co-occurrence of HLA alleles, especially DR and DQ, made assigning TCR associations to individual alleles difficult. Some IMGT-functional V segments, including TRBV6-2 and TRBV6-3, could not be told apart with the 87-base-pair reads, so those segments were excluded. In a later analysis, the rate of TCR association differed among HLA loci, with DRB1 alleles having the most associated TCRs and HLA-C alleles having the fewest. Linkage disequilibrium might explain the correlated functional status among segregating V segments, but an unknown experimental factor could not be ruled out. Compared with the roughly 670-donor mean, donors in an Asian-associated ancestry cluster had fewer N-insertions in productive TCRs, according to a later genetic analysis. The study gave a list of over 150 TCR beta chains associated with cytomegalovirus. A further reported finding was that TCR beta sequences accurately predicted the HLA-A and HLA-B alleles for most subjects in the first cohort. In an earlier analysis of approximately 590 of the donors, most TCR beta V segments appeared in productive rearrangements about 87% or about 30% of the time, broadly matching IMGT annotations.

Libraries were made using the immunoSEQ multiplex PCR assay. For the multiplex PCR, a mixture combining 60 forward primers for TCR Vbeta segments and 13 reverse primers for TCR Jbeta segments was used. A multiplex PCR assay on genomic DNA amplified the CDR3 region of rearranged TCR beta genes. On the Illumina HiSeq System, the amplified TCR beta libraries were sequenced as 87-base-pair reads. The paper's data handling went like this. A later analysis tallied 75 million to 95 million unique TCR beta chains across the 666 repertoires, and some 10 million of those chains were shared by two or more donors. A nearest-neighbor algorithm error-corrected the raw reads and collapsed the reads into unique sequences, merging closely related sequences to remove PCR and sequencing errors. Alignment of CDR3 sequences to IMGT reference sequences was used to assign V, D and J gene segments. Each retained sequence needed at least a six-nucleotide match to both a V gene segment and a J gene segment. A rearrangement counted as productive if the CDR3 had no stop codons and remained in frame with V and J, and every other rearrangement counted as non-productive. Following IMGT convention, CDR3 was defined as the stretch from the second conserved V-encoded cysteine up to the conserved J-encoded phenylalanine. Sequences without an unambiguous match to a single V gene segment were excluded from the earlier analysis of a few hundred of the donors. An earlier analysis of 587 of the donors called V segments functional above 56.7% productive rearrangements and segregating when the between-donor standard deviation exceeded 5%. A statistical classification framework was developed to diagnose cytomegalovirus status using the catalog of TCR beta chain sequences. V and J gene assignment, in a later analysis, came from comparing TCR nucleotide sequences with IMGT/GENE-DB human TR gene sequences. A later analysis assigned CDR3 sequences and most-parsimonious VDJ recombination scenarios with the TCRdist pipeline. In a later analysis, each TCR beta chain was defined by its CDR3 amino acid sequence together with its V-gene family, and reads lacking a unique V-gene family were excluded. As a way to deal with suspected cross-contamination and a sequencing artifact, a later analysis dropped approximately 570 nucleotide sequences that were highly shared and had low generation probability. For each public chain, a later analysis derived a clonal expansion index from normalized ranks of inferred template counts within each repertoire. Generation probabilities in a later analysis came from a VDJ recombination model fitted to out-of-frame rearrangements, and those results were checked against IGoR. In a later analysis, TCR-TCR, TCR-HLA and TCR-CMV co-occurrence was scored with hypergeometric tests, and a repertoire-size bias correction was applied to TCR pairs. A later analysis estimated false discovery rates by permuting HLA or CMV assignments 20 times. In a later analysis, co-occurring TCRs were grouped with DBSCAN, and TCRdist sequence similarity was added when clustering was performed within HLA-allele-positive subsets. Repertoires with fewer than 30,000 or more than 120,000 public chains, plus five repertoires with anomalous nucleotide sharing, were excluded from co-occurrence clustering. TCRdb re-hosts the immuneACCESS table, in-frame sequences only. Its copies lack some clones; in the studies checked, an unresolved V gene accounts for under half of them, and the cause for the rest is not known. D and trimming were read from the DNA, whereas the V and J calls and clone size are those reported in that table. For this sample the table gives some 91,000 clones, of which approximately 76% were detected only once. Of the sample, roughly 7% falls within the top ten clones.

Measured from the cysteine to the phenylalanine, the CDR3 is 16 residues long. CDR3 DNA only is kept here, 48 bases in frame from base 1. The germline V gene (reference sequence) sets CDR1 to SEHNR and CDR2 to FQNEAQ. Here V drops 6 bases and J drops 0 bases, and the junction holds 7 bases not matched to any gene. The sample consisted of PBMCs. This clonotype was sampled from a man aged 40-49 years in good health and CMV-seropositive. This receptor chain uses TRBV7-9 and TRBJ2-3; a stretch of 9 junction bases matches TRBD1. In nucleotides, the sequence is TGTGCCAGCAGGGAGGACAGGGGCTCTAGCACAGATACGCAGTATTTT. This yields the protein CASREDRGSSTDTQYF.